Below are 28 T cell receptor beta chains sequenced from a single sample in a study of cytomegalovirus exposure and HLA in healthy donors. The PCR contained 60 Vbeta and 13 Jbeta primers. Here immunoSEQ multiplex PCR was the method, and the copy in TCRdb shows in-frame clones only, minus some. The table includes 120,000 to 150,000 clones, 79% detected once. Sequencing used PBMCs. These receptors were taken from a woman in her 40s in good health and CMV-seropositive.

The V and J genes are TRBV6-1 and TRBJ2-3; TRBD2 matches 15 bases. Unmatched junction bases numbered 3, after V lost 4 bases and J lost 4 bases. In germline, CDR1 is MNHNS, CDR2 SASEGT. The CDR3 runs 16 residues. CDR3 sequence reads: CASSAGLAGGPDTQYF. DNA for the CDR3: TGTGCCAGCAGTGCGGGACTAGCGGGGGGCCCAGATACGCAGTATTTT.

This clone was observed a few times. The genes are TRBV19 and TRBJ2-1, with a weak D call TRBD1 (5 bases). The ends were cut back, 5 bases at V and 1 base at J, with 18 bases in the middle. CDR3 size: 17 residues. Looked up from germline, CDR1 is LNHDA and CDR2 is SQIVND (reference sequence). The CDR3: CASSSRWGVRSYNEQFF. The CDR3 DNA reads as TGTGCCAGTAGTTCCCGGTGGGGCGTTAGATCCTACAATGAGCAGTTCTTC.

V and J are TRBV6-6 and TRBJ2-2; the D is unclear. V was pared by 3 bases and J by 1 base, with 6 bases between. Germline V lookup: CDR1 MNHNY, CDR2 SVGAGI (reference sequence). The CDR3 runs to 14 residues. CDR3 nucleotides: TGTGCCAGCAGTTATCGACAGAACACCGGGGAGCTGTTTTTT. It is translated as CASSYRQNTGELFF.

CDR3 bases: TGTGCCAGCATCTCTGGATCTAGCGGGGGTTATGAGCAGTTCTTC. Amino acid sequence: CASISGSSGGYEQFF. The chain is built from TRBV11-2 and TRBJ2-1; TRBD2 matches at 10 bases. The length of the CDR3 is 15 residues. Germline V gene data show CDR1 as SGHAT and CDR2 as FQNNGV. J was trimmed by 8 bases and V by 7 bases; bases with no gene match: 11.

The rearrangement joins TRBV11-2 to TRBJ2-1, with 9 bases aligning to TRBD2. The junction had 7 bases not matched to a gene; V was cut back by 6 bases and J by 4 bases. Germline assignment: CDR1 SGHAT and CDR2 FQNNGV. The CDR3 totals 15 residues. CDR3 sequence: CASSPLAGSYNEQFF. CDR3 bases: TGTGCCAGCAGTCCGCTAGCGGGGTCTTACAATGAGCAGTTCTTC. The full variable domain, with the rest looked up from reference TRBV11-2 and TRBJ2-1, is EAGVAQSPRYKIIEKRQSVAFWCNPISGHATLYWYQQILGQGPKLLIQFQNNGVVDDSQLPKDRFSAERLKGVDSTLKIQPAKLEDSAVYLCASSPLAGSYNEQFFGPGTRLTVL.

The chain employs TRBV19 and TRBJ2-7; D perhaps matches TRBD1 (6 bases). V was trimmed by 4 bases and J by 2 bases, leaving 15 bases between them. Germline V gene data show CDR1 as LNHDA and CDR2 as SQIVND (reference sequence). The CDR3 contains 15 residues. The CDR3 nucleotides read TGTGCCAGTAGTAGACAAACAGGGCTCCCCTACGAGCAGTACTTC. It specifies CASSRQTGLPYEQYF. Full variable domain (rest looked up from reference TRBV19 and TRBJ2-7): DGGITQSPKYLFRKEGQNVTLSCEQNLNHDAMYWYRQDPGQGLRLIYYSQIVNDFQKGDIAEGYSVSREKKESFPLTVTSAQKNPTAFYLCASSRQTGLPYEQYFGPGTRLTVT.

This chain uses TRBV5-6 with TRBJ2-7; 7 bases map to TRBD1. Germline assignment: CDR1 SGHDT and CDR2 YYEEEE. The V and J ends lost 4 bases and 3 bases, in that order; junction bases with no gene match: 4. The CDR3 runs 13 residues. In nucleotides, the CDR3 is TGTGCCAGCAGCCCAGACAGGGTCTACGAGCAGTACTTC. Protein: CASSPDRVYEQYF.

Only a few counts were recorded for this clone. The chain joins TRBV5-7 to TRBJ1-4, with D unclear. TRBV5-7 belongs to the ORF category, with a function that is uncertain. This CDR3 has 11 amino acids. Trimming cost V 4 bases and J 5 bases, with 3 bases left between them. The CDR3 region is CASSQNEKLFF. The DNA of the CDR3 is TGTGCCAGCAGCCAAAATGAAAAACTGTTTTTT.

The sample holds a few counts of this clone. The V call is TRBV7-9, the J call TRBJ2-2, with 7 bases fitting TRBD2. CDR3 length equals 16 residues. V shed 8 bases and J 1 base; nucleotides not matched to a gene: 10. From germline, CDR1 is SEHNR and CDR2 FQNEAQ (reference sequence). Here the CDR3 DNA reads TGTGCCAGCCGTGGGTCGGGAGGTAGGAACACCGGGGAGCTGTTTTTT. It encodes CASRGSGGRNTGELFF.

The rearrangement links TRBV2 to TRBJ2-1, with 8 nucleotides matching TRBD1. V dropped 4 bases and J dropped 8; count of bases not matched to a gene: 1. The CDR3 has 12 amino acids. Germline V CDR1 and CDR2: SNHLY, FYNNEI. CDR3 bases: TGTGCCAGCAGTGCAGGGGGCTATGAGCAGTTCTTC. Residues: CASSAGGYEQFF. Based on the CDR3 plus reference TRBV2 and TRBJ2-1, the full variable domain is EPEVTQTPSHQVTQMGQEVILRCVPISNHLYFYWYRQILGQKVEFLVSFYNNEISEKSEIFDDQFSVERPDGSNFTLKIRSTKLEDSAMYFCASSAGGYEQFFGPGTRLTVL.

V is TRBV6-1 and J is TRBJ1-3, with TRBD1 matching 7 bases. Germline CDR1 is MNHNS and CDR2 is SASEGT. The CDR3 contains 15 residues. The J segment lost 4 bases and the V segment lost 6 bases, leaving 9 bases of the junction unmatched. CDR3 residues: CASSTLTGSGNTIYF. In nucleotides, the CDR3 is TGTGCCAGCAGCACCCTGACAGGGTCCGGAAACACCATATATTTT.

V usage is TRBV5-4 and J usage is TRBJ2-2; maybe TRBD1 (6 bases). The germline V and J ends were trimmed by 4 bases and 1 base, with 20 bases remaining between them. This CDR3 has 18 amino acids. Germline CDR1 and CDR2: SGHNT and YYREEE (reference sequence). The CDR3 bases are TGTGCCAGCAGCCAGGAGCAGGGGCGAATCGTGAACACCGGGGAGCTGTTTTTT. Translation gives CASSQEQGRIVNTGELFF.

In DNA form, the CDR3 reads TGTGCCAGCCATAGGGACAGGGTCTCCTACGAGCAGTACTTC. Amino acid sequence: CASHRDRVSYEQYF. V and J are TRBV6-6 and TRBJ2-7, with 9 positions matching TRBD1. Germline-derived CDR1 and CDR2 are MNHNY and SVGAGI (reference sequence). Trimming at V came to 8 bases and at J to 0 bases, leaving 5 bases not matched to a gene. This CDR3 comprises 14 residues.

As for this clone: The same CDR3 is also encoded by other DNA sequences in this sample. The rearrangement joins TRBV6-1 to TRBJ2-5; D not certain. The germline V and J ends were trimmed by 1 base and 7 bases, with 7 bases remaining between them. The V gene's germline CDR1 is MNHNS and CDR2 SASEGT. CDR3 size: 12 residues. CDR3 nucleotides: TGTGCCAGCAGTGAAGGGTCAGGGACCCAGTACTTC. Protein sequence: CASSEGSGTQYF.

The genes are TRBV2 and TRBJ2-7; the D gene is possibly TRBD1 (6 bases). In germline, CDR1 is SNHLY, CDR2 FYNNEI. This CDR3 comprises 16 residues. Trimming removed 6 bases at V and 3 bases at J, with 21 bases between. The DNA for the CDR3 is TGTGCCAGCAGAGCGAAACCGGGACACGAATACTACGAGCAGTACTTC. Translating it yields CASRAKPGHEYYEQYF.

V is TRBV5-1 and J is TRBJ2-1; D call uncertain. V was clipped by 5 bases and J by 4 bases, with 16 bases between them. This CDR3 spans 15 amino acids. Germline values: CDR1 SGHRS, CDR2 YFSETQ. The CDR3 DNA reads as TGCGCCAGCAGTAAAACAACAGCCCAATACAATGAGCAGTTCTTC. This codes for CASSKTTAQYNEQFF. The whole variable domain, remainder taken from reference TRBV5-1 and TRBJ2-1, is KAGVTQTPRYLIKTRGQQVTLSCSPISGHRSVSWYQQTPGQGLQFLFEYFSETQRNKGNFPGRFSGRQFSNSRSEMNVSTLELGDSALYLCASSKTTAQYNEQFFGPGTRLTVL.

This clone was picked up one time. Distinct nucleotide sequences in the sample also encode this CDR3. The chain uses TRBV2 and TRBJ2-2, with 9 nucleotides matching TRBD1. After removal of 6 bases from V and 1 base from J, the junction contained 3 bases not matched to a gene. Germline-derived CDR1 and CDR2 are SNHLY and FYNNEI. The CDR3 runs to 15 residues. In nucleotides, the CDR3 is TGTGCCAGCAGCGGACAGGGGCTGAACACCGGGGAGCTGTTTTTT. Translated, it gives CASSGQGLNTGELFF.

The chain links TRBV14 to TRBJ1-1; the D is unclear. Trimming stripped 1 base from V and 8 bases from J, with 8 bases between. The length of the CDR3 is 12 residues. Germline assignment: CDR1 SGHDN and CDR2 FVKESK. The CDR3, as DNA: TGTGCCAGCAGCCAAGGCAGGATGGAAGCTTTCTTT. Its translation: CASSQGRMEAFF.

The chain joins TRBV9 to TRBJ1-1; 8 nucleotides match TRBD1. Germline CDR1 and CDR2: SGDLS and YYNGEE. The CDR3 has 16 amino acids. V dropped 0 bases and J dropped 8; count of bases not matched to a gene: 12. CDR3 nucleotide sequence: TGTGCCAGCAGCGTAGGCCCCTCGATCCAGGGGGCGGAAGCTTTCTTT. Translated, it gives CASSVGPSIQGAEAFF.

The chain links TRBV6-1 to TRBJ1-2; perhaps TRBD1 as D (5 bases). The CDR3 is 13 residues long. With 2 bases removed from V and 4 bases from J, the gap between germline ends came to 8 bases. Germline assignment: CDR1 MNHNS and CDR2 SASEGT. The CDR3 spells CASSERGVYGYTF. The CDR3 coding sequence is TGTGCCAGCAGTGAACGGGGGGTCTATGGCTACACCTTC.

V is TRBV6-5 and J is TRBJ2-7, with D maybe TRBD2 (6 bases). Germline lookup yields CDR1 MNHEY and CDR2 SVGAGI. CDR3 length: 14 residues. V was cut by 5 bases and J by 7 bases, with 18 bases left in between. The CDR3, as DNA: TGTGCCAGCAGTCCGGACTATATCTTGAGGGAGCAGTACTTC. The encoded protein is CASSPDYILREQYF.

The chain links TRBV28 to TRBJ2-7, with TRBD2 as a possible D gene (7 bases). The CDR3 spans 18 residues. CDR1 and CDR2 (germline): MDHEN, SYDVKM. The V and J ends lost 3 bases and 0 bases respectively, with 21 bases between them. CDR3 coding DNA: TGTGCCAGCAGTTTGGGGGCTAGCGGTGGCTCTAGCTCCTACGAGCAGTACTTC. This sequence encodes CASSLGASGGSSSYEQYF.

This clone turned up a few times. The J gene is TRBJ1-2, the V gene TRBV19, with D perhaps TRBD1 (5 bases). Per the germline V gene, CDR1 is LNHDA and CDR2 is SQIVND (reference sequence). V lost 6 bases to trimming and J lost 4 bases, with 12 bases between them. CDR3 length equals 13 residues. CDR3 DNA sequence: TGTGCCAGTAGCGACAGAGCCCTCTATGGCTACACCTTC. Translated, it gives CASSDRALYGYTF.

The rearrangement links TRBV6-1 to TRBJ1-5; 7 positions agree with TRBD1. Germline-derived CDR1 and CDR2 are MNHNS and SASEGT. V shed 2 bases, J shed 7 bases, and the junction held 5 bases outside the gene matches. The CDR3 runs 14 residues. In DNA, the CDR3 is TGTGCCAGCAGTGAATCTACAGGGGTGCAGCCCCAGCATTTT. Encoded protein: CASSESTGVQPQHF.

The V and J genes are TRBV6-5 and TRBJ1-5, with D tentatively TRBD1 (6 bases). Germline loops: CDR1 MNHEY, CDR2 SVGAGI. CDR3 length: 16 amino acids. V was trimmed by 4 bases and J by 0 bases, leaving 13 bases between them. CDR3 sequence (DNA): TGTGCCAGCAGTTTTGCGGACAGAAATAGCAATCAGCCCCAGCATTTT. Translation gives CASSFADRNSNQPQHF.

The chain joins TRBV5-1 to TRBJ2-5; D gene uncertain. CDR1 and CDR2 (germline): SGHRS, YFSETQ. V was cut by 4 bases and J by 2 bases, with 9 bases left in between. This CDR3 is 13 amino acids long. The CDR3 DNA reads as TGCGCCAGCAGCACCTCTCAGCAAGAGACCCAGTACTTC. This encodes CASSTSQQETQYF.

The rearrangement joins TRBV7-9 to TRBJ2-3, with D unresolved. The V end lost 3 bases, the J end lost 0 bases, and 4 bases lay between the germline ends. CDR1 is SEHNR and CDR2 is FQNEAQ in the germline V gene (reference sequence). CDR3 size: 13 residues. CDR3 loop: CASSFLSTDTQYF. The CDR3 coding sequence is TGTGCCAGCAGCTTCCTTAGCACAGATACGCAGTATTTT.

V is TRBV11-2 and J is TRBJ2-4; 7 nucleotides match TRBD1. The CDR3 consists of 16 residues. Germline CDR1 reads SGHAT; CDR2 reads FQNNGV. With 6 bases clipped from V and 6 bases from J, the junction kept 14 bases outside the gene matches. CDR3 sequence: CASRATKGAQPNIQYF. The CDR3, as DNA: TGTGCCAGCAGGGCGACCAAGGGGGCCCAGCCAAACATTCAGTACTTC.